The next 2 T cell receptor beta chains were all read from a single sample in a study of response to subunit inactivated influenza vaccine. TCRdb processed the RT-PCR reads anew with MiXCR; each CDR3 protein has one entry. Of roughly 630,000 distinct CDR3 sequences listed, 14% are singletons. Sequences were derived from PBMCs from blood, sampled less than 15 days before vaccination. The origin of the receptors is a man aged 45-65 years who received an inactivated influenza vaccine.

In its sample, this clonotype was seen a few times. The chain joins TRBV10-2 to TRBJ1-2, with no clear D. Trimming shortened V by 4 bases and J by 2 bases, and 8 bases separated the two germline ends. This CDR3 spans 13 amino acids. Germline V gives CDR1 WSHSY, CDR2 SAAADI. The CDR3 DNA reads as TGCGCCAGCAGTGGTTGGAGGAACTATGGCTACACCTTC. Its translation: CASSGWRNYGYTF.

This clonotype came up a few times. The rearrangement links TRBV3-1 to TRBJ2-2; 9 bases agree with TRBD1. Germline loops: CDR1 LGHDT, CDR2 YNNKEL (reference sequence). After removal of 0 bases from V and 4 bases from J, the junction contained 6 bases not matched to a gene. The CDR3 is 17 residues long. The CDR3 protein is CASSQDWDRVFTGELFF. CDR3 bases: TGTGCCAGCAGCCAAGATTGGGACAGGGTGTTCACCGGGGAGCTGTTTTTT.